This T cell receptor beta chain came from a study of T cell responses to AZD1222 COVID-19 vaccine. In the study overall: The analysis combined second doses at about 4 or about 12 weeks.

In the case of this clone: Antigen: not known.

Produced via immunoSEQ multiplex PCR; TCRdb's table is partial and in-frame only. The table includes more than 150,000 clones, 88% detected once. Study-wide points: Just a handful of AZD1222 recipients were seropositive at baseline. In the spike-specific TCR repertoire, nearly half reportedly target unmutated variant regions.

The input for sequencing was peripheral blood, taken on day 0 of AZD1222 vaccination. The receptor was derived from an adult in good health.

CDR3 DNA sequence: TGCAGTGCTAGTCGTAGCGGGGGCGCTCAGGGAGAGACCCAGTACTTC. Translation gives CSASRSGGAQGETQYF. The V and J genes are TRBV20-1 and TRBJ2-5, with 9 bases aligning to TRBD2. The germline V gene encodes CDR1 DFQATT and CDR2 SNEGSKA (reference sequence). The CDR3 spans 16 residues. J gave up 4 bases and V 3 bases, and 12 bases lay outside the gene matches.